The T cell receptor (beta chain) described here comes from a study of blood T cell repertoires in COVID-19. Study summary: Nucleic acid was either cDNA or gDNA, and it came from T cells, B-cell-depleted T cells, or PBMCs.

This clone was counted a few times. In the authors' methods: Reference gene primer amplification yielded estimated nucleated cell counts. TCRdb's table, derived via immunoSEQ multiplex PCR, lists solely in-frame clones and lacks some. Clonal size and the V and J genes are those of that table, whereas D and trimming came from the DNA. The repertoire holds fewer than 200,000 clones, with over 80% as singletons. The CDR3 is 15 residues long. Germline V gene sequence: CDR1 LNHNV, CDR2 YYDKDF (reference sequence). J gave up 5 bases and V 4 bases, and 8 bases lay outside the gene matches. Followed longitudinally, the Seattle patients had been enrolled during active infection.

The clonotype comes from a man aged 30-40 years with COVID-19, enrolled during active disease. The specimen was peripheral blood. This chain connects TRBV15 to TRBJ2-5; TRBD1 aligns across 9 bases. CDR3 sequence reads: CATSKQTGGGETQYF. The CDR3 DNA sequence: TGTGCCACCAGCAAACAGACAGGGGGTGGGGAGACCCAGTACTTC.